Listed here are 30 T cell receptor beta chains from one sample, sequenced in a study of T cell changes during pregnancy in multiple sclerosis. Profiled with immunoSEQ multiplex PCR; TCRdb holds only in-frame clones, not every one. The sample yields 45,000 to 75,000 clones, 80% to 95% seen once. Sequencing was performed on peripheral blood, taken in the first trimester of pregnancy. All receptors come from a female donor with multiple sclerosis, enrolled in a pregnancy study.

The chain carries TRBV6-4 and TRBJ1-1; TRBD1 is a possible D gene (5 bases). Germline assignment: CDR1 MRHNA and CDR2 SNTAGT. Trimming cost V 4 bases and J 6 bases, with 12 bases left between them. The CDR3 extends over 13 amino acids. In DNA form, the CDR3 reads TGTGCCAGCAGTGGGGGCGCTTCATCTGAAGCTTTCTTT. This sequence encodes CASSGGASSEAFF.

V and J are TRBV5-6 and TRBJ1-5, with TRBD1 matching 7 bases. CDR3 length equals 15 residues. J gave up 4 bases and V 5 bases, and 9 bases lay outside the gene matches. The germline gives CDR1 SGHDT, CDR2 YYEEEE. This CDR3 reads CASSSDRVGNQPQHF. Written as DNA, the CDR3 is TGTGCCAGCAGTTCTGACAGGGTTGGGAATCAGCCCCAGCATTTT. Drawing the rest from reference TRBV5-6 and TRBJ1-5, the complete variable domain is DAGVTQSPTHLIKTRGQQVTLRCSPKSGHDTVSWYQQALGQGPQFIFQYYEEEERQRGNFPDRFSGHQFPNYSSELNVNALLLGDSALYLCASSSDRVGNQPQHFGDGTRLSIL.

The chain joins TRBV7-2 to TRBJ1-1; D remains ambiguous. Germline assignment: CDR1 SGHTA and CDR2 FQGNSA. Trimming cost V 1 base and J 4 bases, with 4 bases left between them. This CDR3 region has 12 residues. This CDR3 is CASSLGLTEAFF. CDR3 in DNA: TGTGCCAGCAGCTTAGGGCTCACTGAAGCTTTCTTT.

Here the CDR3 DNA reads TGTGCCAGCAGTCCCGGGCCCCACCCGGGATCCTATAATTCACCCCTCCACTTT. The encoded protein is CASSPGPHPGSYNSPLHF. The chain uses TRBV27 and TRBJ1-6; D is ambiguous. V lost 5 bases, J lost 1 base, and 18 bases lay in between. Germline V CDR1 and CDR2: MNHEY, SMNVEV (reference sequence). The CDR3 contains 18 residues.

The J gene is TRBJ1-1, the V gene TRBV5-6; the D is unclear. The CDR3 has 15 amino acids. V was trimmed by 1 base and J by 0 bases, leaving 10 bases between them. Per the germline V gene, CDR1 is SGHDT and CDR2 is YYEEEE. In nucleotides, the CDR3 is TGTGCCAGCAGCTTGAGGCCAGGCATGAACACTGAAGCTTTCTTT. Protein product: CASSLRPGMNTEAFF.

This chain joins TRBV7-9 and TRBJ1-1, with 9 bases matching TRBD1. Germline V lookup: CDR1 SEHNR, CDR2 FQNEAQ (reference sequence). V shed 5 bases and J 10 bases; nucleotides not matched to a gene: 20. The CDR3 has 17 amino acids. The CDR3 coding sequence is TGTGCCAGCAGCCCCCAATGGACAGGGGTCTTCCCCCAGGGAGCTTTCTTT. Residues: CASSPQWTGVFPQGAFF. Supplemented by reference TRBV7-9 and TRBJ1-1, the full variable domain reads DTGVSQNPRHKITKRGQNVTFRCDPISEHNRLYWYRQTLGQGPEFLTYFQNEAQLEKSRLLSDRFSAERPKGSFSTLEIQRTEQGDSAMYLCASSPQWTGVFPQGAFFGQGTRLTVV.

The chain carries TRBV7-6 and TRBJ1-6, with D tentatively TRBD1 (6 bases). In germline, CDR1 is SGHVS, CDR2 FNYEAQ. The CDR3 has 19 amino acids. Trimming left V 2 bases short and J 6 bases short, with 23 bases between. CDR3 residues: CASSLNADADRRFNSPLHF. The CDR3 DNA reads as TGTGCCAGCAGCTTAAATGCGGATGCGGACAGAAGATTTAATTCACCCCTCCACTTT. The whole variable domain, filled in from reference TRBV7-6 and TRBJ1-6, reads GAGVSQSPRYKVTKRGQDVALRCDPISGHVSLYWYRQALGQGPEFLTYFNYEAQQDKSGLPNDRFSAERPEGSISTLTIQRTEQRDSAMYRCASSLNADADRRFNSPLHFGNGTRLTVT.

This sequence joins TRBV6-5 and TRBJ2-5; D is unresolved. V was shortened by 4 bases and J by 5 bases, with 8 bases between the two germline ends. This CDR3 contains 12 residues. Germline-derived CDR1 and CDR2 are MNHEY and SVGAGI. The CDR3 protein is CASSSVVETQYF. CDR3 DNA: TGTGCCAGCAGTTCCGTTGTGGAGACCCAGTACTTC.

The genes are TRBV6-5 and TRBJ2-5; a weak D match, TRBD1 (6 bases). V was pared by 6 bases and J by 4 bases, with 12 bases between. The CDR3 sequence is 13 residues long. Germline loops: CDR1 MNHEY, CDR2 SVGAGI. CDR3 region: CASRQGKGETQYF. The CDR3 nucleotides read TGTGCCAGCAGACAGGGAAAGGGAGAGACCCAGTACTTC.

This chain uses TRBV2 with TRBJ1-5; 7 positions match TRBD1. This CDR3 contains 13 residues. V dropped 4 bases and J dropped 7; count of bases not matched to a gene: 4. The V gene's germline CDR1 is SNHLY and CDR2 FYNNEI. The chain's CDR3 is CASSGQGGQPQHF. The DNA for the CDR3 is TGTGCCAGCAGTGGACAGGGTGGACAGCCCCAGCATTTT.

This chain uses TRBV6-4 with TRBJ2-3, with TRBD2 matching 9 bases. Germline trimming cut 0 bases from V and 4 bases from J; bases unmatched to any gene: 2. The V gene's germline CDR1 is MRHNA and CDR2 SNTAGT. This CDR3 is built from 15 residues. The CDR3 sequence: CASSDSAGGSDTQYF. The DNA of the CDR3 is TGTGCCAGCAGTGACTCCGCGGGGGGGTCAGATACGCAGTATTTT.

The rearrangement joins TRBV7-6 to TRBJ2-5; TRBD2 matches at 11 bases. The germline V gene encodes CDR1 SGHVS and CDR2 FNYEAQ. J lost 2 bases, V lost 0 bases, and 5 bases had no gene match. The CDR3 length is 17 residues. In DNA form, the CDR3 reads TGTGCCAGCAGCTTAGCGGTAGCGGGGGGGCCACAAGAGACCCAGTACTTC. This encodes CASSLAVAGGPQETQYF.

This clone is deemed medium-sized (0.01 to 0.1%). The gene calls are TRBV6-5 and TRBJ1-1; possible D gene TRBD1, 6 bases. V was clipped by 6 bases and J by 2 bases, with 16 bases between them. The germline V gene has CDR1 MNHEY and CDR2 SVGAGI. This CDR3 has 15 amino acids. DNA for the CDR3: TGTGCCAGCAGGGAAACCGGGACACCCAACACTGAAGCTTTCTTT. This gives the protein CASRETGTPNTEAFF.

This chain links TRBV6-6 with TRBJ1-6; D gene ambiguous. V was trimmed by 2 bases and J by 14 bases, leaving 10 bases between them. This CDR3 region has 12 residues. The germline gives CDR1 MNHNY, CDR2 SVGAGI (reference sequence). CDR3 bases: TGTGCCAGCAGTTACGTCTCCGACACCCTCCACTTT. Amino acid sequence: CASSYVSDTLHF.

The DNA of the CDR3 is TGTGCCAGCAGCTTAGCAGGCGGGGAGGTCAATCAGCCCCAGCATTTT. This gives the protein CASSLAGGEVNQPQHF. This chain links TRBV7-6 with TRBJ1-5; the D is unclear. The CDR3 is 16 amino acids. V was shortened by 0 bases and J by 3 bases, with 12 bases between the two germline ends. Germline-derived CDR1 and CDR2 are SGHVS and FNYEAQ.

This clone has a single count. V gene TRBV7-6 combines with J gene TRBJ1-2; possible D gene TRBD1, 5 bases. V shed 6 bases and J shed 6 bases, with 14 bases lying between them. The germline CDR1 and CDR2 sequences are SGHVS and FNYEAQ. This CDR3 region has 13 residues. CDR3 loop: CASRPGGGDGYTF. The CDR3 DNA reads as TGTGCCAGCAGGCCAGGAGGAGGGGATGGCTACACCTTC.

V usage is TRBV10-3 and J usage is TRBJ1-1; the D gene is possibly TRBD1 (5 bases). The germline CDR1 and CDR2 sequences are ENHRY and SYGVKD. The CDR3 has 14 amino acids. Trimming shortened V by 6 bases and J by 1 base, and 12 bases separated the two germline ends. In DNA form, the CDR3 reads TGTGCCATCAGGGCGGCCACAGGGAACACTGAAGCTTTCTTT. It encodes CAIRAATGNTEAFF.

The chain employs TRBV29-1 and TRBJ1-1; a possible D gene is TRBD1 (6 bases). Germline V CDR1 and CDR2: SQVTM, ANQGSEA. The CDR3 contains 12 residues. V gave up 7 bases and J gave up 0 bases, with 9 bases separating them. The CDR3 bases are TGCAGCGGCGGACAGATGAACACTGAAGCTTTCTTT. Translation: CSGGQMNTEAFF.

V usage is TRBV19 and J usage is TRBJ1-3; TRBD1 aligns across 7 bases. The V and J ends lost 7 bases and 7 bases, in that order; junction bases with no gene match: 7. This CDR3 spans 13 amino acids. Germline CDR1 and CDR2: LNHDA and SQIVND (reference sequence). CDR3 DNA sequence: TGTGCCAGTATCTCCGGCAGGGGGAACACCATATATTTT. Translated, it gives CASISGRGNTIYF.

This clone has a handful of counts. The chain joins TRBV25-1 to TRBJ1-1; D is ambiguous. This CDR3 is 15 amino acids long. The germline V gene encodes CDR1 MGHDK and CDR2 SYGVNS. Trimming pared 4 bases from V and 0 bases from J, leaving 12 bases between. CDR3 sequence reads: CASSAMAAVNTEAFF. The CDR3 DNA is TGTGCCAGCAGTGCGATGGCGGCGGTGAACACTGAAGCTTTCTTT.

The sample holds one count of this clone. This sequence joins TRBV5-5 and TRBJ1-5, with no clear D. Germline-derived CDR1 and CDR2 are SGHKS and YYEKEE (reference sequence). Between the trimmed V and J ends, which lost 0 bases and 0 bases, there was a span of 7 bases. CDR3 length equals 15 residues. This chain's CDR3 is CASSLGDYSNQPQHF. CDR3 coding DNA: TGTGCCAGCAGCTTGGGAGACTATAGCAATCAGCCCCAGCATTTT. The full variable domain, its missing parts supplied by reference TRBV5-5 and TRBJ1-5, is DAGVTQSPTHLIKTRGQQVTLRCSPISGHKSVSWYQQVLGQGPQFIFQYYEKEERGRGNFPDRFSARQFPNYSSELNVNALLLGDSALYLCASSLGDYSNQPQHFGDGTRLSIL.

The chain uses TRBV6-5 and TRBJ2-1, with TRBD1 as a possible D gene (6 bases). Germline V lookup: CDR1 MNHEY, CDR2 SVGAGI. This CDR3 region has 15 residues. V lost 9 bases, J lost 7 bases, and 22 bases lay in between. CDR3 in amino acids: CASWPLLGARNEQFF. CDR3 DNA: TGTGCCAGTTGGCCCCTCCTGGGGGCGCGTAATGAGCAGTTCTTC.

This clone has a handful of counts. The chain recombines TRBV30 with TRBJ1-5; D may be TRBD1 (6 bases). CDR1 is GTSNPN, CDR2 SVGIG, per germline (reference sequence). The CDR3 runs to 13 residues. Trimming shortened V by 2 bases and J by 6 bases, and 11 bases separated the two germline ends. The CDR3 DNA reads as TGTGCCTGGAGTCCGCAGGGGAGTCAGCCCCAGCATTTT. Translated: CAWSPQGSQPQHF.

This clone was detected once. The rearrangement joins TRBV6-1 to TRBJ1-4; 9 bases agree with TRBD1. Losses at the gene ends were 6 bases for V and 5 bases for J; bases not matched to a gene: 7. The CDR3 totals 15 residues. Per the germline V gene, CDR1 is MNHNS and CDR2 is SASEGT. The CDR3, as DNA: TGTGCCAGCAGCGGACAGGGGAGCCCGAATGAAAAACTGTTTTTT. It codes for CASSGQGSPNEKLFF.

The J gene is TRBJ2-4, the V gene TRBV19, with D maybe TRBD1 (5 bases). CDR1 and CDR2 from the germline V gene are LNHDA and SQIVND (reference sequence). The CDR3 consists of 13 residues. Trimming stripped 5 bases from V and 4 bases from J, with 9 bases between. The CDR3 bases are TGTGCCAGTAGTCCAGGGAAGAAAAACATTCAGTACTTC. Residues: CASSPGKKNIQYF. The complete variable domain, with remaining parts taken from reference TRBV19 and TRBJ2-4, reads DGGITQSPKYLFRKEGQNVTLSCEQNLNHDAMYWYRQDPGQGLRLIYYSQIVNDFQKGDIAEGYSVSREKKESFPLTVTSAQKNPTAFYLCASSPGKKNIQYFGAGTRLSVL.

This clone was counted a single time. The chain links TRBV5-4 to TRBJ2-2; 10 bases are a match to TRBD2. The junction had 9 bases not matched to a gene; V was cut back by 3 bases and J by 4 bases. There are 17 residues in the CDR3. Germline V gives CDR1 SGHNT, CDR2 YYREEE (reference sequence). In nucleotides, the CDR3 is TGTGCCAGCAGCTCCCCGAGGGAGCGGGGGGGCACCGGGGAGCTGTTTTTT. This gives the protein CASSSPRERGGTGELFF.

V is TRBV12-5 and J is TRBJ1-1; 7 bases fit TRBD1. CDR1 and CDR2 (germline): LGHNT, FRNRAP. The ends lost 2 bases at V and 6 bases at J; junction bases unmatched: 9. There are 15 residues in the CDR3. CDR3 coding DNA: TGTGCTAGTGGTTTGTTCCCCCTCCAGGGGGCTGAAGCTTTCTTT. Its protein product is CASGLFPLQGAEAFF.

This chain links TRBV19 with TRBJ1-5, with D possibly being TRBD1 (5 bases). Looked up from germline, CDR1 is LNHDA and CDR2 is SQIVND (reference sequence). Trimming took 8 bases from V and 2 from J, leaving 10 bases between them. The CDR3 contains 13 residues. The CDR3 reads CASRGEGNQPQHF. The DNA of the CDR3 is TGTGCCAGTCGGGGGGAGGGCAATCAGCCCCAGCATTTT. Full variable domain (missing parts from reference TRBV19 and TRBJ1-5): DGGITQSPKYLFRKEGQNVTLSCEQNLNHDAMYWYRQDPGQGLRLIYYSQIVNDFQKGDIAEGYSVSREKKESFPLTVTSAQKNPTAFYLCASRGEGNQPQHFGDGTRLSIL.

The chain is built from TRBV30 and TRBJ2-2, with 10 bases identical to TRBD2. In germline, CDR1 is GTSNPN, CDR2 SVGIG (reference sequence). J lost 4 bases, V lost 6 bases, and 5 bases had no gene match. The CDR3 consists of 14 residues. The CDR3 DNA follows: TGTGCCTGCAGCGGGGGGGCGAGCACCGGGGAGCTGTTTTTT. Its translation: CACSGGASTGELFF.

The genes are TRBV10-3 and TRBJ1-6, with 7 bases matching TRBD1. The CDR3 contains 14 residues. Germline V gene sequence: CDR1 ENHRY, CDR2 SYGVKD. With V trimmed by 9 bases and J by 7 bases, 9 bases remained unmatched. In nucleotides, the CDR3 is TGTGCCATTAACTCCGGGACAGAAAATTCACCCCTCCACTTT. It encodes CAINSGTENSPLHF.